This TCR beta chain was retrieved from a study of T cell responses to AZD1222 COVID-19 vaccine. Study context: Second-dose schedules of about 4 or about 12 weeks were combined. General observations from the study: CD4 TCRs covered the whole spike, strongest at regions 160-218 and 743-854. Among the donors, most were white British and more were female, and clonal diversity was possibly underestimated.

CDR1 SGDLS and CDR2 YYNGEE come from the germline V gene. This CDR3 comprises 14 residues. V was trimmed by 0 bases and J by 7 bases, leaving 11 bases between them. Concerning this clone: Antigen: not known.

Data came from immunoSEQ multiplex PCR; TCRdb stores just in-frame clones and leaves some out. The sample holds approximately 120,000 clones, 93% seen once. This TCR came from an adult in good health. The specimen comprised peripheral blood, sampled on day 0 of AZD1222 vaccination. The chain employs TRBV9 and TRBJ1-5, with D perhaps TRBD1 (5 bases). In DNA form, the CDR3 reads TGTGCCAGCAGCGTAGATGGGACTAGCCAGCCCCAGCATTTT. Translating it yields CASSVDGTSQPQHF.